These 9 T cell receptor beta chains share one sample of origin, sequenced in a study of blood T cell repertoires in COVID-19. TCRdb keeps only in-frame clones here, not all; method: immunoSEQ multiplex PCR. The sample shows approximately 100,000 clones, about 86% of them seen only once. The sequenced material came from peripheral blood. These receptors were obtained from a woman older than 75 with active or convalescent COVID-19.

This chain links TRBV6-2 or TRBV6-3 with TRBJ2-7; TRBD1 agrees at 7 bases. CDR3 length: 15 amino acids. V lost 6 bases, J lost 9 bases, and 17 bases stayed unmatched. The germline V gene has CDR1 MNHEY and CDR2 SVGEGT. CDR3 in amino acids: CASSPPGQRGNRQYF. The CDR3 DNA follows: TGTGCCAGCAGCCCCCCGGGACAGAGGGGGAATCGGCAGTACTTC.

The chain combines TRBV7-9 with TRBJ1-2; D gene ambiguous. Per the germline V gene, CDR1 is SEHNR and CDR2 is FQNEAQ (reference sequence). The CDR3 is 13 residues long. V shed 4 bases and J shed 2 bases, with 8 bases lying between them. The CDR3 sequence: CASSSSANYGYTF. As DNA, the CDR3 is TGTGCCAGCAGCTCGTCCGCGAACTATGGCTACACCTTC.

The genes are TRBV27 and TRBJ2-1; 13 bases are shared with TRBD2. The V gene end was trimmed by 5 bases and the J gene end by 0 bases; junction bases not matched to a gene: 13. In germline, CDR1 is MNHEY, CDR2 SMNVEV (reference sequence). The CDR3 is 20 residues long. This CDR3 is CASSRLAGGFMVASYNEQFF. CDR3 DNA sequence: TGTGCCAGCAGTCGACTAGCGGGAGGTTTTATGGTAGCCTCCTACAATGAGCAGTTCTTC.

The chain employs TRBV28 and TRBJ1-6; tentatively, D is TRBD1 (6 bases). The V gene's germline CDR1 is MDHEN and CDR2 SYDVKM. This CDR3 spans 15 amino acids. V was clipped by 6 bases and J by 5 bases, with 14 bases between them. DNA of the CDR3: TGTGCCAGCAGCCCCACGGACAGAGATAATTCACCCCTCCACTTT. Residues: CASSPTDRDNSPLHF. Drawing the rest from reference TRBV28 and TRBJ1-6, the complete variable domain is DVKVTQSSRYLVKRTGEKVFLECVQDMDHENMFWYRQDPGLGLRLIYFSYDVKMKEKGDIPEGYSVSREKKERFSLILESASTNQTSMYLCASSPTDRDNSPLHFGNGTRLTVT.

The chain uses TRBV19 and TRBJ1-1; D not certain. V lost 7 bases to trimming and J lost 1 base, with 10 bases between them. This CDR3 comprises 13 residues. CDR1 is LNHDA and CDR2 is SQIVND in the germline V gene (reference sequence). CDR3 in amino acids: CASKEVTNTEAFF. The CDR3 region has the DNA TGTGCCAGTAAGGAGGTGACGAACACTGAAGCTTTCTTT.

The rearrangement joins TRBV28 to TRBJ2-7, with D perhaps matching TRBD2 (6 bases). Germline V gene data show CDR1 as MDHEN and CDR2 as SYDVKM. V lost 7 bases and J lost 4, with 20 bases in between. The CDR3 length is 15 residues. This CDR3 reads CASTRPGLLQYEQYF. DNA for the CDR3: TGTGCCAGCACCCGCCCGGGACTCCTACAGTACGAGCAGTACTTC.

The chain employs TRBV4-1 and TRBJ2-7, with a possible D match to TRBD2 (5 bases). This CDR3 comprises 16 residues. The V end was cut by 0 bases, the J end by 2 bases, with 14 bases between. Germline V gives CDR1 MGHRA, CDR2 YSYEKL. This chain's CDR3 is CASSQEFQTTTYEQYF. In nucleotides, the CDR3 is TGCGCCAGCAGCCAAGAGTTCCAGACTACAACCTACGAGCAGTACTTC.

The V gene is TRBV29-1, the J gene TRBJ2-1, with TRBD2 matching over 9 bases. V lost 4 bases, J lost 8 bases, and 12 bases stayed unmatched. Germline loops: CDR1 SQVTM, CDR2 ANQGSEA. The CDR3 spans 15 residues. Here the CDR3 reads CSVVARGGGSYEQFF. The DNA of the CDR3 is TGCAGCGTTGTGGCGCGGGGGGGCGGATCCTATGAGCAGTTCTTC.

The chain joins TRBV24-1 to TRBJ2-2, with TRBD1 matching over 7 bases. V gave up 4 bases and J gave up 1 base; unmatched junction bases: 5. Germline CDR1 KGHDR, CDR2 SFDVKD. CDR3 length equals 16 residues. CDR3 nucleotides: TGTGCCACCAGTGACCCAAGGACAGGGAACACCGGGGAGCTGTTTTTT. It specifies CATSDPRTGNTGELFF.